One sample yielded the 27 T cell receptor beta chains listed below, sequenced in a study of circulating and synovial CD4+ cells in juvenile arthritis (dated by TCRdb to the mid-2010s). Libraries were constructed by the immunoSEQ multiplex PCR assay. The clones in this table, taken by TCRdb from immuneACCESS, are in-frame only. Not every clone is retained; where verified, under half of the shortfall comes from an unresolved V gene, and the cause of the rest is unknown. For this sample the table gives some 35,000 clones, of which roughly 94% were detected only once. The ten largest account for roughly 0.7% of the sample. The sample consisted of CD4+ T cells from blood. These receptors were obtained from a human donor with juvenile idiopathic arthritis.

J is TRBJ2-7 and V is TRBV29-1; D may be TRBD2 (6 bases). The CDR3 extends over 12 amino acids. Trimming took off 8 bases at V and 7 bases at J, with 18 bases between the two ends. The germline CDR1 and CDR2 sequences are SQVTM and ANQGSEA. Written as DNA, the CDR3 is TGCAGCTTCACAGACCCGGGAGAGGAGCAGTACTTC. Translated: CSFTDPGEEQYF.

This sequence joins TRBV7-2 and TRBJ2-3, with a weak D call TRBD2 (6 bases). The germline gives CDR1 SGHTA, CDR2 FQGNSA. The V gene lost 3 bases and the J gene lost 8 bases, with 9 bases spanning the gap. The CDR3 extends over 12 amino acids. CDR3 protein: CASSLERATQYF. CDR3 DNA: TGTGCCAGCAGCTTGGAGCGGGCTACGCAGTATTTT.

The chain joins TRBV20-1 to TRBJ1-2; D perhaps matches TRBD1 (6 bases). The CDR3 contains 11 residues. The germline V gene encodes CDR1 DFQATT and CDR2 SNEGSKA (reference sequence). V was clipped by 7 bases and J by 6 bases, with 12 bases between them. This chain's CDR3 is CSGGLGDGYTF. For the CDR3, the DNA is TGCAGTGGGGGGCTGGGGGATGGCTACACCTTC.

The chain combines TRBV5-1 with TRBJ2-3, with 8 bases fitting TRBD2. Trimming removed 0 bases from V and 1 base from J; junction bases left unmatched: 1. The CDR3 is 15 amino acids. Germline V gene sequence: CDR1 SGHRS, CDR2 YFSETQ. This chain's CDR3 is CASSLVTSGTDTQYF. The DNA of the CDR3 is TGCGCCAGCAGCTTGGTGACTAGCGGCACAGATACGCAGTATTTT.

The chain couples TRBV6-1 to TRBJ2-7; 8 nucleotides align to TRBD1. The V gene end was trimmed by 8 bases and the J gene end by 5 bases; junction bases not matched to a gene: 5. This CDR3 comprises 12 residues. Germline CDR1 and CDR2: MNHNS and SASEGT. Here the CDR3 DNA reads TGTGCCAGCGGACAGGGTCCTGACGAGCAGTACTTC. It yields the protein CASGQGPDEQYF.

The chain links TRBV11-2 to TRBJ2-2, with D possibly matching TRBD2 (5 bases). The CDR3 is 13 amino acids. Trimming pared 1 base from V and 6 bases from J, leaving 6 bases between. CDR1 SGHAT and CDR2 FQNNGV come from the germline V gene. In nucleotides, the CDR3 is TGTGCCAGCAGCTTAGCGGGGTCCGGGGAGCTGTTTTTT. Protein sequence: CASSLAGSGELFF.

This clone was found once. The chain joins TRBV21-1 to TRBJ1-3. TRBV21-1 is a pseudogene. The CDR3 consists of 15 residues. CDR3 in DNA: TGTGCCAGCAGCCCCTTAAAAAGCGAGGGAAACACCATATATTTT. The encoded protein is CASSPLKSEGNTIYF.

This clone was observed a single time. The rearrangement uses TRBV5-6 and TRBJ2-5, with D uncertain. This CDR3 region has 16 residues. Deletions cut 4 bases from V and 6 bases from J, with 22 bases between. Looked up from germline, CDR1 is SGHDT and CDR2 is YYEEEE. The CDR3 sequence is CASSVGGMGEVKTQYF. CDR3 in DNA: TGTGCCAGCAGCGTCGGTGGTATGGGCGAAGTAAAGACCCAGTACTTC.

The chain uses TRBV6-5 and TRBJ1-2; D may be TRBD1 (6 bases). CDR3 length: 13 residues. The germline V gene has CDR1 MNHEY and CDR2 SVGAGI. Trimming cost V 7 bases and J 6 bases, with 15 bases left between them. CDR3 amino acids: CASKISGEDGYTF. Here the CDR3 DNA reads TGTGCCAGCAAAATATCAGGGGAAGATGGCTACACCTTC.

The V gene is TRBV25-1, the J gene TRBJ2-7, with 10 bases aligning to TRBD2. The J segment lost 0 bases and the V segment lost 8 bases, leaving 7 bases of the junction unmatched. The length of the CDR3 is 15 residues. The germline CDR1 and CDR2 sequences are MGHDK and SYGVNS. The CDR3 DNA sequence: TGTGCCAGCCCAAGCGGGGGGGAATACTCCTACGAGCAGTACTTC. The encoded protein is CASPSGGEYSYEQYF.

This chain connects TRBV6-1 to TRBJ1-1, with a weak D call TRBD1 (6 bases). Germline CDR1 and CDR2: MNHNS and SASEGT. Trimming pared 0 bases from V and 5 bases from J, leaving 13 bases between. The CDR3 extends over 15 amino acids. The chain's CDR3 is CASSEASGARTEAFF. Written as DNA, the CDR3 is TGTGCCAGCAGTGAAGCGTCAGGGGCACGGACTGAAGCTTTCTTT.

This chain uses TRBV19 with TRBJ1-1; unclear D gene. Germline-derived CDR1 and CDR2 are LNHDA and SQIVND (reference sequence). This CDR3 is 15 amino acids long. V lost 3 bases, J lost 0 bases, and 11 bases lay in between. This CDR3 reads CASSILPGMNTEAFF. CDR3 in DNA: TGTGCCAGTAGTATTTTACCGGGGATGAACACTGAAGCTTTCTTT. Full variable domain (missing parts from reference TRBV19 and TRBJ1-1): DGGITQSPKYLFRKEGQNVTLSCEQNLNHDAMYWYRQDPGQGLRLIYYSQIVNDFQKGDIAEGYSVSREKKESFPLTVTSAQKNPTAFYLCASSILPGMNTEAFFGQGTRLTVV.

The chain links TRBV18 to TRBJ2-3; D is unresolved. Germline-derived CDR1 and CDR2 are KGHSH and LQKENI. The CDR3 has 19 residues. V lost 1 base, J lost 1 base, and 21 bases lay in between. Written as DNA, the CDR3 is TGTGCCAGCTCACCACGATATCAACTCAGGCTTGGTGGCACAGATACGCAGTATTTT. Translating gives CASSPRYQLRLGGTDTQYF.

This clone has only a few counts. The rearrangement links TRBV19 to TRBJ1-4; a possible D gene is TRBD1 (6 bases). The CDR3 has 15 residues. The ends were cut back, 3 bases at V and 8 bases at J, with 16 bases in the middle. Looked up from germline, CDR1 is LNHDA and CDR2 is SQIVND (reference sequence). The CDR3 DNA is TGTGCCAGTAGTATGACGCGATCGGGACAAGAAAAACTGTTTTTT. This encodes CASSMTRSGQEKLFF.

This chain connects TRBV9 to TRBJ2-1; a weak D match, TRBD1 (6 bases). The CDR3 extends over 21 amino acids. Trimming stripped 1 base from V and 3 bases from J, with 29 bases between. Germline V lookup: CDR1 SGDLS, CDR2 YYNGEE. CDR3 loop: CASSVLGLGDTDQGYYNEQFF. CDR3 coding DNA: TGTGCCAGCAGCGTATTAGGCCTCGGGGACACCGACCAGGGGTACTACAATGAGCAGTTCTTC.

CDR3 protein: CAISESTGRTEAFF. The DNA of the CDR3 is TGTGCCATCAGTGAGTCGACAGGGAGGACTGAAGCTTTCTTT. This chain links TRBV10-3 with TRBJ1-1, with 7 nucleotides matching TRBD1. The CDR3 runs to 14 residues. Germline CDR1 is ENHRY and CDR2 is SYGVKD. Losses at the gene ends were 0 bases for V and 5 bases for J; bases not matched to a gene: 3.

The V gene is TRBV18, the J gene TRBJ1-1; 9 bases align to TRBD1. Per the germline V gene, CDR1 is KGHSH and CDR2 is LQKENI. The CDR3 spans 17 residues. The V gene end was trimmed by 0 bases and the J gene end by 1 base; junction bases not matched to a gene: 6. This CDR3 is CASSPPSGQGRNTEAFF. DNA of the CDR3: TGTGCCAGCTCACCACCGAGTGGACAGGGGCGGAACACTGAAGCTTTCTTT. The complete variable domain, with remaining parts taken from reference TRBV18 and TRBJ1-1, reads NAGVMQNPRHLVRRRGQEARLRCSPMKGHSHVYWYRQLPEEGLKFMVYLQKENIIDESGMPKERFSAEFPKEGPSILRIQQVVRGDSAAYFCASSPPSGQGRNTEAFFGQGTRLTVV.

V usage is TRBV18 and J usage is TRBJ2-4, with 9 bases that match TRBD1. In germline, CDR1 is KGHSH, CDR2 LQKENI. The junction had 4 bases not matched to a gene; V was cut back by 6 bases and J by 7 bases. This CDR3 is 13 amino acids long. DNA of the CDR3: TGTGCCAGCTCCCGAGGACAGGGGAACATTCAGTACTTC. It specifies CASSRGQGNIQYF.

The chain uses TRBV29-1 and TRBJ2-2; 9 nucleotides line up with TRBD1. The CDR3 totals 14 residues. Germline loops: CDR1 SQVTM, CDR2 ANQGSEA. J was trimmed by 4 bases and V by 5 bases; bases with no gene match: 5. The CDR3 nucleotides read TGCAGCGTTCGGACAGGGGTGGGCACCGGGGAGCTGTTTTTT. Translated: CSVRTGVGTGELFF.

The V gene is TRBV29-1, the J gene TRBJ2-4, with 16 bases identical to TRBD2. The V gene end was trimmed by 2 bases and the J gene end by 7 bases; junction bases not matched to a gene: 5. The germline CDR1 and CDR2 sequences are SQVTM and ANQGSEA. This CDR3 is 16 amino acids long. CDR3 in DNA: TGCAGCGTTGAAAGGGGGACTAGCGGGGGGGCTAACATTCAGTACTTC. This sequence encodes CSVERGTSGGANIQYF. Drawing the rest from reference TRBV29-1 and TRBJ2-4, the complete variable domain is SAVISQKPSRDICQRGTSLTIQCQVDSQVTMMFWYRQQPGQSLTLIATANQGSEATYESGFVIDKFPISRPNLTFSTLTVSNMSPEDSSIYLCSVERGTSGGANIQYFGAGTRLSVL.

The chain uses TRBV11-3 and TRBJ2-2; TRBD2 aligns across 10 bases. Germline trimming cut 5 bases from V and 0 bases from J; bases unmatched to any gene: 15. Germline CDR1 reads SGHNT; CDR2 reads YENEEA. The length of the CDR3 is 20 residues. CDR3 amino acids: CASSPYPYSGGTSNTGELFF. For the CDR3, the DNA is TGTGCCAGCAGCCCTTACCCGTATAGCGGGGGGACCTCGAACACCGGGGAGCTGTTTTTT.

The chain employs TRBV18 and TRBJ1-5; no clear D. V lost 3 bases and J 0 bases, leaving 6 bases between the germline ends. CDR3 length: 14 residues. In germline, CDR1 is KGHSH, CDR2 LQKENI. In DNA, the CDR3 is TGTGCCAGCTCACCGGCAGGTAGCAATCAGCCCCAGCATTTT. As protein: CASSPAGSNQPQHF.

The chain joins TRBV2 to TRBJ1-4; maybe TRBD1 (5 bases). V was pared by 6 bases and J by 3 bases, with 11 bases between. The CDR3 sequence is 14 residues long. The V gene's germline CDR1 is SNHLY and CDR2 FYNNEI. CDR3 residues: CASRAGKSNEKLFF. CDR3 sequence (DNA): TGTGCCAGCAGGGCAGGGAAGTCTAATGAAAAACTGTTTTTT.

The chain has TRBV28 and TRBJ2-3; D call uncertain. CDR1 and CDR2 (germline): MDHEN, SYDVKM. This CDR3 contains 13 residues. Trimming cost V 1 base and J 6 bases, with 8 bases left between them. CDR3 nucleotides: TGTGCCAGCAGTTTATCGAGCGCCGATACGCAGTATTTT. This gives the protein CASSLSSADTQYF.

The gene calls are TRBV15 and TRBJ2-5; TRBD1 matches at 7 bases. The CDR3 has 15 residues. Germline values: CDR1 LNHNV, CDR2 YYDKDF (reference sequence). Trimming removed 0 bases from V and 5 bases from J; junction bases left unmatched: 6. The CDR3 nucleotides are TGTGCCACCAGCAGAGATCAGGGGGTTAGGGAGACCCAGTACTTC. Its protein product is CATSRDQGVRETQYF.

Here the CDR3 reads CAWSGPGGGARKTQYF. The CDR3 bases are TGTGCCTGGAGTGGCCCCGGCGGGGGGGCCCGGAAGACCCAGTACTTC. This chain joins TRBV30 and TRBJ2-5; 9 nucleotides match TRBD2. V shed 1 base and J 6 bases; nucleotides not matched to a gene: 12. In germline, CDR1 is GTSNPN, CDR2 SVGIG (reference sequence). This CDR3 region has 16 residues.

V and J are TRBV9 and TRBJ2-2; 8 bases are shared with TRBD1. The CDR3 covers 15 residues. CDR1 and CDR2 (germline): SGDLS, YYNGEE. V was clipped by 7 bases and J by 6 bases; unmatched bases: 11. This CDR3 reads CASAAGQVWAGELFF. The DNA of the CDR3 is TGTGCCAGCGCGGCGGGACAGGTGTGGGCCGGGGAGCTGTTTTTT.